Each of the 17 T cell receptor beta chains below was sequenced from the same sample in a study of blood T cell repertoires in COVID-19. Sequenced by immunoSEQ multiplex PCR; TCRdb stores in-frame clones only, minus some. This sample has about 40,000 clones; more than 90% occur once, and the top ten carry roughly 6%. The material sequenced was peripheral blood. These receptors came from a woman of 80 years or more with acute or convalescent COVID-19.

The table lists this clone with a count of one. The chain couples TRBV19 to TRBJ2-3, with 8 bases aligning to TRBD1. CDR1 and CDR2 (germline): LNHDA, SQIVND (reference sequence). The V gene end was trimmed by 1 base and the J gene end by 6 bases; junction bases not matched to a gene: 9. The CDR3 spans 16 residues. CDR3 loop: CASSIGDRGYVDTQYF. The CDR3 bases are TGTGCCAGTAGTATAGGAGACAGGGGTTACGTGGATACGCAGTATTTT.

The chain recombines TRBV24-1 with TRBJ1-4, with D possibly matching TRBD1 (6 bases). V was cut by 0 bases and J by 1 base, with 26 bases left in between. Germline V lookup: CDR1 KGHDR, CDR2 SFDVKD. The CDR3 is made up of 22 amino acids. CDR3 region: CATSDLPISSGLLRGTNEKLFF. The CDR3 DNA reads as TGTGCCACCAGTGATTTGCCCATCTCGTCCGGGTTACTCAGGGGAACTAATGAAAAACTGTTTTTT.

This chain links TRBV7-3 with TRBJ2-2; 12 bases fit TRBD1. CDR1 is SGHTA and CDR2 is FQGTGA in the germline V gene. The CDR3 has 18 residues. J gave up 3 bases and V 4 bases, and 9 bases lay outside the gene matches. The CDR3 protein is CASSSGTGGAGYTGELFF. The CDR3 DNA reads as TGTGCCAGCAGCTCCGGGACAGGGGGCGCGGGGTACACCGGGGAGCTGTTTTTT.

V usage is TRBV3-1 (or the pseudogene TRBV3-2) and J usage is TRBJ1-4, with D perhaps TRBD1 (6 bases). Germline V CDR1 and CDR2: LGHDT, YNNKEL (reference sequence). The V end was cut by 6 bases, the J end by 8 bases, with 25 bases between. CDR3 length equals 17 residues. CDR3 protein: CASSHQGLAGVVEKLFF. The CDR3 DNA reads TGTGCCAGCAGTCACCAAGGATTAGCAGGGGTAGTCGAAAAACTGTTTTTT.

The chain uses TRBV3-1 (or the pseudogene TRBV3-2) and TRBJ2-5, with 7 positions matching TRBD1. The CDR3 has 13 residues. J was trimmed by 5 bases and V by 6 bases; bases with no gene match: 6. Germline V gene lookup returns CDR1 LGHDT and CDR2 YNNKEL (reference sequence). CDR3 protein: CASSPTGSETQYF. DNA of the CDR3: TGTGCCAGCAGTCCGACAGGGAGCGAGACCCAGTACTTC.

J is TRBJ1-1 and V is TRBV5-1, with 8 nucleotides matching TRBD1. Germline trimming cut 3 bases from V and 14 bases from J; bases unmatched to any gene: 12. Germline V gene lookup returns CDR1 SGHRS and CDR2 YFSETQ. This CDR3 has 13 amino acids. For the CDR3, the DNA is TGCGCCAGCAGCTACTCACAGGGGGGGACCATGTTCTTT. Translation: CASSYSQGGTMFF.

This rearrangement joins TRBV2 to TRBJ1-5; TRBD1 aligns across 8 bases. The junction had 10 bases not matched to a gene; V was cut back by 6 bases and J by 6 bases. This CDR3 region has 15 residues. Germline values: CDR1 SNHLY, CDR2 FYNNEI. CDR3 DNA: TGTGCCAGCAGAGCGACAGGGGCGCTGGGTCAGCCCCAGCATTTT. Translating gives CASRATGALGQPQHF.

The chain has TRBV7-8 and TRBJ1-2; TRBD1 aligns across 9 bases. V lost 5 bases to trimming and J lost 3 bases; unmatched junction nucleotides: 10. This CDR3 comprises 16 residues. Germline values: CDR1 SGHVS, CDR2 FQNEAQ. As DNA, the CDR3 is TGTGCCAGCAGCAAACAAAGGACAGGGGAAGACTATGGCTACACCTTC. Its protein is CASSKQRTGEDYGYTF. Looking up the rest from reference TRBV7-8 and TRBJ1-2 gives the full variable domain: GAGVSQSPRYKVAKRGQDVALRCDPISGHVSLFWYQQALGQGPEFLTYFQNEAQLDKSGLPSDRFFAERPEGSVSTLKIQRTQQEDSAVYLCASSKQRTGEDYGYTFGSGTRLTVV.

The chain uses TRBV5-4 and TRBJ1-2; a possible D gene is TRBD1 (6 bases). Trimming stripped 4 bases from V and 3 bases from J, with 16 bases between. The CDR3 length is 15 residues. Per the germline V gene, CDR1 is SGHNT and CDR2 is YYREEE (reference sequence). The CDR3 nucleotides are TGTGCCAGCAGCGCATCACAGGGCCCGCACTATGGCTACACCTTC. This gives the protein CASSASQGPHYGYTF.

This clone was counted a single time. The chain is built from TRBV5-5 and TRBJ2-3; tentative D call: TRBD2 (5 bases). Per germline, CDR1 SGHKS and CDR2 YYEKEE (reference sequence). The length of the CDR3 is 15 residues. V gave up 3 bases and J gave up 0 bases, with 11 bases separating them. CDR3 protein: CASSSRGQSTDTQYF. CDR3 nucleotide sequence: TGTGCCAGCAGCTCTCGAGGGCAGAGCACAGATACGCAGTATTTT.

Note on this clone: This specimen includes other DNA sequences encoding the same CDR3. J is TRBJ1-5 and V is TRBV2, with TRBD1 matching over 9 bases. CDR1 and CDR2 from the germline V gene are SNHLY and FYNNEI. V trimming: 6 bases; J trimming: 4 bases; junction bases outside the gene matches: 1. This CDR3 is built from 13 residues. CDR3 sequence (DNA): TGTGCCAGCAGGGGACAGGGAAATCAGCCCCAGCATTTT. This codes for CASRGQGNQPQHF.

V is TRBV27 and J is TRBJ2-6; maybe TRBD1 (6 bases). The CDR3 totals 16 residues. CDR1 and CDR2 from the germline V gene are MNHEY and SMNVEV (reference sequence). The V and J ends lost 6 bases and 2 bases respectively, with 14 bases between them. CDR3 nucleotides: TGTGCCAGCAGATGGACAGTCCTCACTGGGGCCAACGTCCTGACTTTC. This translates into CASRWTVLTGANVLTF.

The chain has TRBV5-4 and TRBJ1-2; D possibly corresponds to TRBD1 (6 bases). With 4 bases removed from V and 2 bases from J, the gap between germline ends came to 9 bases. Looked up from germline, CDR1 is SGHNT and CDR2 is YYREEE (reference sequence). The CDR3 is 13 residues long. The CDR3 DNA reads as TGTGCCAGCAGCCGAACAGGGAACTATGGCTACACCTTC. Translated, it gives CASSRTGNYGYTF.

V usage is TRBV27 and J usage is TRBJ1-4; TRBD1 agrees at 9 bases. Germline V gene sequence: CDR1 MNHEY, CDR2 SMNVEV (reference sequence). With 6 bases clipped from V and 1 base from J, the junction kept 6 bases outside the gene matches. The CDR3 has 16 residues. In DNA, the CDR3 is TGTGCCAGCAGCCCGGGACAGGGCGGAACTAATGAAAAACTGTTTTTT. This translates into CASSPGQGGTNEKLFF.

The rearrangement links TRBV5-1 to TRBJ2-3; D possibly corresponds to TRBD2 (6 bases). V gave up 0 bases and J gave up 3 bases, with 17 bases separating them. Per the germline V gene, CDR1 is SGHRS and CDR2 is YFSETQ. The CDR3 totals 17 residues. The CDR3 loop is CASSLVLSGSGTDTQYF. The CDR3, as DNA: TGCGCCAGCAGCTTGGTCCTTTCCGGGAGTGGGACAGATACGCAGTATTTT.

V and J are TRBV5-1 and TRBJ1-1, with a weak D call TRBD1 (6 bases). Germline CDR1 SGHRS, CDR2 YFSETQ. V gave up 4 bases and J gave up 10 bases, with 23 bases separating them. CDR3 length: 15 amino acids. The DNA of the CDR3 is TGCGCCAGCAGCCCCGGGACACGGCCGCCTAGGTCAGCTTTCTTT. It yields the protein CASSPGTRPPRSAFF.

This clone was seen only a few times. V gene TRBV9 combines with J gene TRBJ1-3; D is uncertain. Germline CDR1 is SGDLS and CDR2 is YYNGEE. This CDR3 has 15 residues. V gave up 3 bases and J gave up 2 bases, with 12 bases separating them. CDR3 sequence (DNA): TGTGCCAGCAGCGCCTCCGGGAGCCCTGGAAACACCATATATTTT. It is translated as CASSASGSPGNTIYF.